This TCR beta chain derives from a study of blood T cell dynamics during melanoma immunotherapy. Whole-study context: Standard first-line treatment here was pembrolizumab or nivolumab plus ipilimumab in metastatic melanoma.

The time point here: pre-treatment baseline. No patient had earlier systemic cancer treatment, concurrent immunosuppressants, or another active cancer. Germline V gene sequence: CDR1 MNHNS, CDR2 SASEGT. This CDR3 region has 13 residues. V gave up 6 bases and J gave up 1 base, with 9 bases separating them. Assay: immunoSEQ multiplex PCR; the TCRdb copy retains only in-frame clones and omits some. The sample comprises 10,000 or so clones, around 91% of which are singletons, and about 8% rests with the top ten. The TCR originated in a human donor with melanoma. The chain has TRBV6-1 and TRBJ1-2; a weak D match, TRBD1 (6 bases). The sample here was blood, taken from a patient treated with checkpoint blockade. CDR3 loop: CASSIGGNYGYTF. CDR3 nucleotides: TGTGCCAGCAGCATAGGGGGTAACTATGGCTACACCTTC.